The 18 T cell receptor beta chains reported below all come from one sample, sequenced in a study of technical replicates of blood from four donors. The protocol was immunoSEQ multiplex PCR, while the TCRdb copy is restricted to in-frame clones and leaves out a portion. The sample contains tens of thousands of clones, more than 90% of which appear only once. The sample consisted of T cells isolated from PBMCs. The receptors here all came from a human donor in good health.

This CDR3 is CASSITNSRVFF. In DNA form, the CDR3 reads TGTGCCAGTAGTATAACTAACTCTCGGGTGTTCTTC. This chain joins TRBV19 and TRBJ2-1; no clear D. Germline V gene sequence: CDR1 LNHDA, CDR2 SQIVND (reference sequence). The CDR3 length is 12 residues. The ends were cut back, 2 bases at V and 15 bases at J, with 14 bases in the middle.

The CDR3 sequence: CASSATGSGYTF. The CDR3 DNA reads TGTGCCAGCAGTGCTACAGGGAGTGGCTACACCTTC. The chain joins TRBV7-9 to TRBJ1-2, with D perhaps TRBD1 (6 bases). V was clipped by 6 bases and J by 7 bases, with 12 bases between them. CDR1 SEHNR and CDR2 FQNEAQ come from the germline V gene (reference sequence). This CDR3 has 12 residues.

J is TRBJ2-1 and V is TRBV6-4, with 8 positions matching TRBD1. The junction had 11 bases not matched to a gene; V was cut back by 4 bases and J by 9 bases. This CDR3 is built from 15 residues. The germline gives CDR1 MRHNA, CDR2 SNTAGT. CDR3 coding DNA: TGTGCCAGCAGTGTTGAGGACAGGGTGGTTGGTGAGCAGTTCTTC. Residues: CASSVEDRVVGEQFF.

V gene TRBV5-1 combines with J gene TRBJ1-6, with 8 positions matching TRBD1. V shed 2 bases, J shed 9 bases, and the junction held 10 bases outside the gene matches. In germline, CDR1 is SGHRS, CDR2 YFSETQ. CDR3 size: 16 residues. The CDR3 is CASSLLQGEGVSPLHF. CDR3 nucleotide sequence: TGCGCCAGCAGCTTACTACAGGGGGAGGGCGTTTCACCCCTCCACTTT.

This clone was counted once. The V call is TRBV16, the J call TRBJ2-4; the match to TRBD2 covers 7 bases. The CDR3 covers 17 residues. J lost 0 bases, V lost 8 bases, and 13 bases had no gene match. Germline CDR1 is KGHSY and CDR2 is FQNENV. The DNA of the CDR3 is TGTGCCAGCGCGAATCTATCAGCGGGACTAGCCAAAAACATTCAGTACTTC. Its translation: CASANLSAGLAKNIQYF. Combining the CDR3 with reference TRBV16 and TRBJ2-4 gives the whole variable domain GEEVAQTPKHLVRGEGQKAKLYCAPIKGHSYVFWYQQVLKNEFKFLISFQNENVFDETGMPKERFSAKCLPNSPCSLEIQATKLEDSAVYFCASANLSAGLAKNIQYFGAGTRLSVL.

CDR3 DNA: TGTGCCAGCAGCCCGGGACAGGGGACCAATCAGCCCCAGCATTTT. Translation gives CASSPGQGTNQPQHF. V gene TRBV5-5 combines with J gene TRBJ1-5; 10 bases are a match to TRBD1. This CDR3 has 15 residues. The J segment lost 3 bases and the V segment lost 4 bases, leaving 4 bases of the junction unmatched. Looked up from germline, CDR1 is SGHKS and CDR2 is YYEKEE (reference sequence).

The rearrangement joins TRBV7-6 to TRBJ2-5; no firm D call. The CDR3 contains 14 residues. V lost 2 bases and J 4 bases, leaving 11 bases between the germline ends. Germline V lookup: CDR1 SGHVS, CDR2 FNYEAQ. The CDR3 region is CASSLRQLGETQYF. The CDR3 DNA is TGTGCCAGCAGCTTAAGGCAGCTAGGAGAGACCCAGTACTTC.

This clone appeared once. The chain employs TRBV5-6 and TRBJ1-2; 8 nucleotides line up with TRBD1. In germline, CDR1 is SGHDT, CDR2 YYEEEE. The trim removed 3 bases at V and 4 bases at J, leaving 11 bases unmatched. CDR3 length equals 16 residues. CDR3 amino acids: CASSYLFFQGAYGYTF. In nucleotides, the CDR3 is TGTGCCAGCAGCTACCTATTTTTTCAGGGGGCCTATGGCTACACCTTC.

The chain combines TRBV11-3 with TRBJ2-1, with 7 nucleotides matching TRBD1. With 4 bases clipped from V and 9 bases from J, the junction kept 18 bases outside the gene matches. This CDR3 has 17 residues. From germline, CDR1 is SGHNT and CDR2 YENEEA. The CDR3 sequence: CASSSGTYWVRGTEQFF. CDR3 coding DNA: TGTGCCAGCAGCTCGGGCACATACTGGGTCAGGGGGACTGAGCAGTTCTTC.

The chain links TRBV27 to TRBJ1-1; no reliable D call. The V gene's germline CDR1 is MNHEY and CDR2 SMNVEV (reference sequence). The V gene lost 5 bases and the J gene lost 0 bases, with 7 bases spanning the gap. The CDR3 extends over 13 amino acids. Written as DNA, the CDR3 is TGTGCCAGCAGTGTACAGCTGAACACTGAAGCTTTCTTT. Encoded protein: CASSVQLNTEAFF.

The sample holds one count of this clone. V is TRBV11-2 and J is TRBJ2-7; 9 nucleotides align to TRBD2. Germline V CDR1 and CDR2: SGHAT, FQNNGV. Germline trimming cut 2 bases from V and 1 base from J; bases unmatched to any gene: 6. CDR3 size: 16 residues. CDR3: CASSLRLAVASYEQYF. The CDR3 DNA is TGTGCCAGCAGCTTAAGACTAGCGGTCGCGTCCTACGAGCAGTACTTC.

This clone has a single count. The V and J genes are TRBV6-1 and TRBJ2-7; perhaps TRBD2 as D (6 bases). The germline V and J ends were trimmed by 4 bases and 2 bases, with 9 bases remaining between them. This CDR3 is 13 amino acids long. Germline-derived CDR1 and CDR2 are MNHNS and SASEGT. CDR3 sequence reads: CASSAGLTYEQYF. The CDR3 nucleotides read TGTGCCAGCAGTGCGGGACTCACCTACGAGCAGTACTTC.

The CDR3 protein is CASSLVRTGGEKLFF. The DNA for the CDR3 is TGTGCCAGCAGCTTGGTGAGGACAGGGGGTGAAAAACTGTTTTTT. V usage is TRBV5-6 and J usage is TRBJ1-4; 10 bases agree with TRBD1. The V and J ends lost 0 bases and 7 bases, in that order; junction bases with no gene match: 3. This CDR3 contains 15 residues. The germline gives CDR1 SGHDT, CDR2 YYEEEE.

CDR3 nucleotide sequence: TGTGCCAGCAGGATAGGACAGGGACAAAACTATGGCTACACCTTC. Residues: CASRIGQGQNYGYTF. The rearrangement joins TRBV6-1 to TRBJ1-2; 8 bases match TRBD1. Trimming took 6 bases from V and 2 from J; bases not matched to a gene: 8. CDR1 and CDR2 (germline): MNHNS, SASEGT. The CDR3 is 15 residues long.

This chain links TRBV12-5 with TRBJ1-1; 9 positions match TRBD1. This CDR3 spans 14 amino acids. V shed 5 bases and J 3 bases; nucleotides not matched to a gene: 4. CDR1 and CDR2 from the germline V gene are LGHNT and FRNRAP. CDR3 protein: CASGPGTGHTEAFF. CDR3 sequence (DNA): TGTGCTAGTGGTCCCGGGACAGGGCACACTGAAGCTTTCTTT. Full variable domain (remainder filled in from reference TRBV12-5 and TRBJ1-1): DARVTQTPRHKVTEMGQEVTMRCQPILGHNTVFWYRQTMMQGLELLAYFRNRAPLDDSGMPKDRFSAEMPDATLATLKIQPSEPRDSAVYFCASGPGTGHTEAFFGQGTRLTVV.

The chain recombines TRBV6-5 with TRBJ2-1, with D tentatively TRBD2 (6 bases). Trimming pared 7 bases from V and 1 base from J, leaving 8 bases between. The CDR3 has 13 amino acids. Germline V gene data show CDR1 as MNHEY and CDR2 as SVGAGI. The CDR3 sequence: CASKTRSYNEQFF. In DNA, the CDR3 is TGTGCCAGCAAGACTAGGTCCTACAATGAGCAGTTCTTC.

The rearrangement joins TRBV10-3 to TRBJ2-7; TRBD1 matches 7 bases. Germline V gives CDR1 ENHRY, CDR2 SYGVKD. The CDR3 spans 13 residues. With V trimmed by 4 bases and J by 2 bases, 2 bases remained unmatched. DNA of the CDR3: TGTGCCATCAGTGGGGACAGCCCCTACGAGCAGTACTTC. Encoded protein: CAISGDSPYEQYF.

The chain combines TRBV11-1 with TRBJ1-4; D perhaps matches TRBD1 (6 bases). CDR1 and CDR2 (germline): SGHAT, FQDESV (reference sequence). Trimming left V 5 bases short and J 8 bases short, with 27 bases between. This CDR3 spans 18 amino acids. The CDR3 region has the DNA TGTGCCAGCAGCCTCCGGGACAACTACGTTATCGGGCAGGAAAAACTGTTTTTT. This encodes CASSLRDNYVIGQEKLFF.